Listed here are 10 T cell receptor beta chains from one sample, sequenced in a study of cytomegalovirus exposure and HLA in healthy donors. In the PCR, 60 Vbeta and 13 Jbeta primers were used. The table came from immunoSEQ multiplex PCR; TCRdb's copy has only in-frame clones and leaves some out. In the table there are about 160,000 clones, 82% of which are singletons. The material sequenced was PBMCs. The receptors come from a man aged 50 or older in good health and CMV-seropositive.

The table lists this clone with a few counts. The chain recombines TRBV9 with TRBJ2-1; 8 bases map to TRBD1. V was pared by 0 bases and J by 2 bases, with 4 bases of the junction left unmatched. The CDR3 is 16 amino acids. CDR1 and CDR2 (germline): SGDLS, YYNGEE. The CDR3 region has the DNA TGTGCCAGCAGCGTAGATATGGGACAGGCCTACAATGAGCAGTTCTTC. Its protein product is CASSVDMGQAYNEQFF.

The CDR3 is CASSPGAGGYTF. CDR3 sequence (DNA): TGTGCCAGCAGCCCTGGGGCCGGTGGCTACACCTTC. V and J are TRBV5-4 and TRBJ1-2, with D maybe TRBD1 (5 bases). The ends were cut back, 4 bases at V and 7 bases at J, with 11 bases in the middle. In germline, CDR1 is SGHNT, CDR2 YYREEE (reference sequence). This CDR3 contains 12 residues.

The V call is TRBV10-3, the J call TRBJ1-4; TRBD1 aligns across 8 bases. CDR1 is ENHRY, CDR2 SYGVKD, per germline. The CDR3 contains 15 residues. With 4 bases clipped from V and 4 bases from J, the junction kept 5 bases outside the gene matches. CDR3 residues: CAISAWTGNNEKLFF. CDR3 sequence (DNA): TGTGCCATCAGTGCTTGGACAGGGAATAATGAAAAACTGTTTTTT.

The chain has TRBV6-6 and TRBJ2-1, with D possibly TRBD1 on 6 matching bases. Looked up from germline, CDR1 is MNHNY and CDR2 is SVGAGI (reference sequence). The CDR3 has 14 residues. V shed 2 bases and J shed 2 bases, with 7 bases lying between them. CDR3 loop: CASSYRGTYNEQFF. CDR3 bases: TGTGCCAGCAGTTACAGGGGGACCTACAATGAGCAGTTCTTC.

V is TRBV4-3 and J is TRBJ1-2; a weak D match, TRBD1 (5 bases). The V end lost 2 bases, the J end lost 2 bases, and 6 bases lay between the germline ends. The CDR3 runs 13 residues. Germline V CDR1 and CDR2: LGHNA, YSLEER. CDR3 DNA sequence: TGCGCCAGCAGCCAACAGGGAAACTATGGCTACACCTTC. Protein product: CASSQQGNYGYTF.

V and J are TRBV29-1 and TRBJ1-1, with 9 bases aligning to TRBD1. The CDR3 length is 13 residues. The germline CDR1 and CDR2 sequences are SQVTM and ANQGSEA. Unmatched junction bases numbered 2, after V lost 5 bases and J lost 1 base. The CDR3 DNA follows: TGCAGCGTTACAGGGGGCTCGAACACTGAAGCTTTCTTT. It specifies CSVTGGSNTEAFF.

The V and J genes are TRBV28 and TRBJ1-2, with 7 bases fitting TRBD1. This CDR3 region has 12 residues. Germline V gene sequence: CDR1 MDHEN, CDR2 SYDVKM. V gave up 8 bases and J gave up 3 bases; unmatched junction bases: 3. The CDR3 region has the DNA TGTGCCAGCCACAGGGGTGACTATGGCTACACCTTC. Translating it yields CASHRGDYGYTF.

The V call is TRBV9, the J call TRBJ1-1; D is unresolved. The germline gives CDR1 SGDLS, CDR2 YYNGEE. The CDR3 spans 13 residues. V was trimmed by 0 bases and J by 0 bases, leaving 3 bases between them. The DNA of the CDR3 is TGTGCCAGCAGCGTAGCCATGAACACTGAAGCTTTCTTT. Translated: CASSVAMNTEAFF.

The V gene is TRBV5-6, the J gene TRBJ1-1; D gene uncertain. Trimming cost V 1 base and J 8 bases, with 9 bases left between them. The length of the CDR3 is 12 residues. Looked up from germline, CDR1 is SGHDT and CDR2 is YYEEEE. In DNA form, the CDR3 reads TGTGCCAGCAGCTTGTCGCGGGCGGAAGCTTTCTTT. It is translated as CASSLSRAEAFF.

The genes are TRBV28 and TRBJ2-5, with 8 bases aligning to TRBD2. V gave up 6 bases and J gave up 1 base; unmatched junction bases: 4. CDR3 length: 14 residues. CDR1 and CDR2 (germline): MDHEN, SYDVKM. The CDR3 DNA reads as TGTGCCAGCAGCCCCGGGGGGGGCCAAGAGACCCAGTACTTC. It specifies CASSPGGGQETQYF.